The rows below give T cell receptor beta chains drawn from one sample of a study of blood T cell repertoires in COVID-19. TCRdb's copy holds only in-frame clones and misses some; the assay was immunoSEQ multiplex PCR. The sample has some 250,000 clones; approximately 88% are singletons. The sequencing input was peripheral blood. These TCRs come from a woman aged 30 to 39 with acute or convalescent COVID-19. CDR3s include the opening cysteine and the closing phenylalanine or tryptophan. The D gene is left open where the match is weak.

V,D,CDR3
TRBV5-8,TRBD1,CASSLGQVKETQYF
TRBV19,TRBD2,CASSFTSASYEQYF
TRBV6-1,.,CASSEAWLVGVSADTQYF
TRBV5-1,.,CASSPGTPTYEQYF
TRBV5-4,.,CASSLAGLRDSPLHF
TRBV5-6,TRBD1,CASSLEPGQGSEQYF
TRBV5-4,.,CASSLGQVTEAFF
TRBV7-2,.,CASSLGLERYEQYF
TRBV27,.,CASSSSTGYTGELFF
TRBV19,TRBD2,CASSIDRLAGQYEQYF
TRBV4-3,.,CASSQDSLIDSGELFF
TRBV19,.,CASSRGHSTDTQYF
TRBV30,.,CAWSRVRLGNQPQHF
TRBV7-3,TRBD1,CASSSTGTGGETQYF
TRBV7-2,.,CASKAGRINYGYTF
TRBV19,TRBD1,CASSVTGVGNTIYF
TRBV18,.,CASSPDRSYEQYF
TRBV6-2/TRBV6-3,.,CASSKLGGGNQPQHF
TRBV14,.,CASSPKGVEQFF
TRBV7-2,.,CASSLYSYNEQFF
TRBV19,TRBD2,CASSILPTSGTPYEQYF
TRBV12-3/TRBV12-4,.,CASSPSTGNTIYF
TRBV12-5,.,CASGLGWEGPQHF
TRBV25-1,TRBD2,CASSEYDSGSASTDTQYF
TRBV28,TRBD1,CASSPTGGPLGEKLFF
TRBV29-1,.,CSVGNSLNTEAFF
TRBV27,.,CASSWGDSSYVEQYF
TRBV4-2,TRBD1,CASSQYPTGGFEKLFF
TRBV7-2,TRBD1,CASRAGTAYNSPLHF
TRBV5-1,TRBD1,CASSLAQGATMNTEAFF
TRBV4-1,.,CASSQEVIAASSGANVLTF
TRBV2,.,CASSDTDSLHGNQPQHF
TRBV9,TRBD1,CASSVQQGADTIYF
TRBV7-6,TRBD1,CASSGQGTRVSDTQYF
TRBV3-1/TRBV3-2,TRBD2,CASSRLLAGGGNEQFF
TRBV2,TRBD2,CATQTSDTGELFF
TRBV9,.,CASSVASVNTEAFF
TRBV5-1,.,CASSLVGSGSYEQYF
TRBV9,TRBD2,CASSVGVAGEGEQFF
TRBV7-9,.,CASSTSGGTEAFF
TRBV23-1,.,CASSQSWGKDTDTQYF
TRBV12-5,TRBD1,CASGPGQGADQPQHF
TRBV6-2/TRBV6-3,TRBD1,CASSYLGQGAPSTDTQYF
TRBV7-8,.,CASSLGDSSNQPQHF
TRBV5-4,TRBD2,CASSLGAGGTWGNEQFF
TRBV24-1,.,CATSEAGSQPQHF
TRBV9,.,CASSVGRGLIEKLFF
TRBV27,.,CASRRWNTEAFF
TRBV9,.,CASSVAGLHGYTF
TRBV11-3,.,CASSLDKNYGYTF